A single sample is the source of the 5 T cell receptor beta chains below, sequenced in a study of blood T cells in healthy people across ages. Next came a second PCR, run for about 7 to 12 cycles, which used a sample-barcoded 5' primer along with a J-beta primer mix. One entry per CDR3 protein, called by TCRdb with MiXCR from the 5' RACE reads. The sample consists of 700,000 or so distinct CDR3 sequences, 22% of them appearing once. The sequenced sample was blood. These receptors were obtained from a man between 65 and 85 years old in good health.

This clonotype occurred a few times. The V and J genes are TRBV29-1 and TRBJ2-5; D ambiguous. Trimming took off 8 bases at V and 1 base at J, with 14 bases between the two ends. Germline V lookup: CDR1 SQVTM, CDR2 ANQGSEA. This CDR3 has 13 residues. CDR3 nucleotides: TGCAGCACCAACGTGGGTGTCCAAGAGACCCAGTACTTC. Translated, it gives CSTNVGVQETQYF.

This clonotype was seen only a few times. The V gene is TRBV2, the J gene TRBJ1-4; 7 nucleotides line up with TRBD1. V trimming: 9 bases; J trimming: 1 base; junction bases outside the gene matches: 5. The length of the CDR3 is 14 residues. The germline V gene has CDR1 SNHLY and CDR2 FYNNEI. CDR3 DNA: TGTGCCAGTCACAGGGGCGGAACTAATGAAAAACTGTTTTTT. It specifies CASHRGGTNEKLFF.

This clonotype occurred a few times. Written as DNA, the CDR3 is TGTGCCATCAGTGAACGTTTTGGGGAGACCCAGTACTTC. Translated, it gives CAISERFGETQYF. The rearrangement uses TRBV10-3 and TRBJ2-7; D not resolved. The better agreement between TRBJ2-5 and the DNA end casts doubt on the J call. There are 13 residues in the CDR3. Germline V lookup: CDR1 ENHRY, CDR2 SYGVKD.

V usage is TRBV18 and J usage is TRBJ1-4, with D unresolved. The CDR3 totals 15 residues. Trimming cost V 6 bases and J 7 bases, with 18 bases left between them. Germline loops: CDR1 KGHSH, CDR2 LQKENI. The chain's CDR3 is CASSPQEGLSEKLFF. The CDR3 DNA sequence: TGTGCCAGCTCTCCCCAGGAGGGCCTGAGTGAAAAACTGTTTTTT.

This clonotype was found a few times. The V and J genes are TRBV7-8 and TRBJ1-1; maybe TRBD1 (5 bases). The CDR3 sequence is 13 residues long. Germline assignment: CDR1 SGHVS and CDR2 FQNEAQ. The V end lost 6 bases, the J end lost 4 bases, and 12 bases lay between the germline ends. This CDR3 reads CASRKGLSTEAFF. The CDR3 coding sequence is TGTGCCAGCAGGAAGGGGCTAAGCACTGAAGCTTTCTTT.